These T cell receptor beta chains were read from a single sample in a study of beta chain features in type 1 diabetes. Produced via immunoSEQ multiplex PCR; TCRdb's table is partial and in-frame only. The data hold 300,000 to 450,000 clones, with 15% to 20% observed a single time. The sequenced sample was naive CD4+ T cells from blood. The source is a woman younger than 35 in good health. Both conserved end residues are part of each CDR3. The order of the fields is D gene, J gene, clone size, CDR3 length, V gene, CDR3 protein, CDR3 DNA. D genes are given only for firm matches. For some rows the clone size is stated as once, few or many, or as a class when expanded; others skip it.

NA	TRBJ1-6	few	15	TRBV6-5	CASSYVGFRNSPLHF	TGTGCCAGCAGTTACGTCGGGTTTCGGAATTCACCCCTCCACTTT
NA	TRBJ2-7	few	14	TRBV4-1	CASSLYGFADEQYF	TGCGCCAGCAGCCTCTACGGGTTCGCGGACGAGCAGTACTTC
TRBD2	TRBJ2-5	few	16	TRBV18	CASSPFQAGSGETQYF	TGTGCCAGCTCCCCCTTTCAAGCGGGATCGGGAGAGACCCAGTACTTC
NA	TRBJ1-5	NA	15	TRBV7-9	CASSLAQGPFGPQHF	TGTGCCAGCAGCTTAGCCCAGGGCCCTTTTGGCCCCCAGCATTTT
TRBD1	TRBJ2-6	NA	17	TRBV9	CASSPGQVRSGANVLTF	TGTGCCAGCAGCCCTGGACAGGTCCGCTCTGGGGCCAACGTCCTGACTTTC
TRBD2	TRBJ2-7	NA	14	TRBV7-2	CASKESSGSYEQYF	TGTGCCAGCAAGGAGTCTAGCGGGTCCTACGAGCAGTACTTC
NA	TRBJ1-1	NA	14	TRBV12-5	CASGLDSPPGMAFF	TGTGCTAGTGGTTTGGACTCGCCTCCGGGGATGGCTTTCTTT
TRBD1	TRBJ1-5	NA	15	TRBV11-3	CASSLGRGHSQPQHF	TGTGCCAGCAGCTTAGGCAGGGGGCATAGTCAGCCCCAGCATTTT
TRBD2	TRBJ2-7	few	16	TRBV4-2	CASSQGDASGSYEQYF	TGTGCCAGCAGCCAAGGAGATGCTAGCGGGAGCTACGAGCAGTACTTC
TRBD1	TRBJ2-1	few	13	TRBV18	CASSPGTGNEQFF	TGTGCCAGCTCACCCGGGACAGGGAATGAGCAGTTCTTC
NA	TRBJ2-1	many	12	TRBV29-1	CSANPPGNEQFF	TGCAGCGCCAACCCTCCGGGTAATGAGCAGTTCTTC
TRBD1	TRBJ1-4	NA	13	TRBV5-4	CASSRDSNEKLFF	TGTGCCAGCAGCCGGGACAGTAATGAAAAACTGTTTTTT
TRBD2	TRBJ2-1	NA	13	TRBV5-4	CASSVTSGDEQFF	TGTGCCAGCAGCGTCACTAGCGGGGATGAGCAGTTCTTC
NA	TRBJ1-5	NA	14	TRBV18	CASSRSGINQPQHF	TGTGCCAGCTCACGATCGGGGATCAATCAGCCCCAGCATTTT
TRBD1	TRBJ2-7	few	15	TRBV25-1	CASSRSRQGAREQYF	TGTGCCAGCAGTAGATCACGTCAGGGGGCTCGCGAGCAGTACTTC
TRBD2	TRBJ2-1	few	15	TRBV18	CASSPSTSGNNEQFF	TGTGCCAGCTCACCTTCAACTAGCGGGAACAATGAGCAGTTCTTC
NA	TRBJ2-3	NA	13	TRBV21-1	CASWTGATDTQYF	TGTGCCAGCTGGACAGGGGCCACAGATACGCAGTATTTT
NA	TRBJ2-5	NA	15	TRBV18	CASSPRQGGQETQYF	TGTGCCAGCTCACCACGGCAGGGGGGTCAAGAGACCCAGTACTTC
TRBD2	TRBJ2-5	NA	16	TRBV5-5	CASSSRLAGGQETQYF	TGTGCCAGCAGCTCACGACTAGCGGGAGGGCAGGAGACCCAGTACTTC
TRBD1	TRBJ2-3	NA	17	TRBV4-3	CASSQLRRGRSTDTQYF	TGCGCCAGCAGCCAACTCCGCAGGGGGCGCAGCACAGATACGCAGTATTTT
NA	TRBJ1-3	NA	12	TRBV11-2	CASSPRGNTIYF	TGTGCCAGCAGCCCCCGGGGAAACACCATATATTTT
NA	TRBJ2-1	NA	15	TRBV9	CASSFDRGDYNEQFF	TGTGCCAGCAGTTTCGACCGCGGAGACTACAATGAGCAGTTCTTC
NA	TRBJ2-5	NA	14	TRBV18	CASSQKQGGETQYF	TGTGCCAGCTCACAGAAACAGGGCGGAGAGACCCAGTACTTC
NA	TRBJ2-7	NA	14	TRBV9	CASSVRDFHYEQYF	TGTGCCAGCAGCGTTCGGGACTTCCACTACGAGCAGTACTTC
TRBD2	TRBJ2-5	few	14	TRBV10-3	CAISVAGDQETQYF	TGTGCCATCAGCGTAGCGGGGGACCAAGAGACCCAGTACTTC
TRBD2	TRBJ2-1	few	15	TRBV6-5	CASQFSGGAGNEQFF	TGTGCCAGCCAGTTTAGCGGGGGGGCGGGAAATGAGCAGTTCTTC
NA	TRBJ2-2	few	15	TRBV5-4	CASSDKRFGTGELFF	TGTGCCAGCAGCGACAAGCGGTTCGGGACCGGGGAGCTGTTTTTT